This T cell receptor beta chain appears in the sequencing data of a study of cytomegalovirus exposure and HLA in healthy donors. General study findings and limits: Indistinguishable V segments, including TRBV6-2 and TRBV6-3, were excluded.

Of note for this clone: Its antigen is unknown.

V lost 1 base and J lost 8, with 17 bases in between. Germline lookup yields CDR1 MGHDK and CDR2 SYGVNS. This CDR3 is built from 16 residues. The PCR made use of 60 Vbeta and 13 Jbeta primers. Produced via immunoSEQ multiplex PCR; TCRdb's table is partial and in-frame only. The sample contains over 150,000 clones, about 82% of which appear only once. This receptor was obtained from a male donor in good health and CMV-seronegative. Sequencing was done on a sample of PBMCs. The rearrangement uses TRBV25-1 and TRBJ1-4, with no clear D. The CDR3 bases are TGTGCCAGCAGTGAATTCGGGGTAGGGTTAAACGAAAAACTGTTTTTT. Amino acid sequence: CASSEFGVGLNEKLFF.